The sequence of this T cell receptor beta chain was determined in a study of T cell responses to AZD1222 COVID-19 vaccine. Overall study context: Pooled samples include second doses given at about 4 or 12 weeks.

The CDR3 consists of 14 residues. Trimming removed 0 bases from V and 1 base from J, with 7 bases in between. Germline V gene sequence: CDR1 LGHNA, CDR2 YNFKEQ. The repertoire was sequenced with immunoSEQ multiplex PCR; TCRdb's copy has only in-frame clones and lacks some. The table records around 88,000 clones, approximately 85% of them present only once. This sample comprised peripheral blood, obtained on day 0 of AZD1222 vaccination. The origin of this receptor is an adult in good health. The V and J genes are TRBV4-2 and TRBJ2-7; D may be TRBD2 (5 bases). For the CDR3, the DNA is TGTGCCAGCAGCCAAGATGAGCGGTCCTACGAGCAGTACTTC. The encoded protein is CASSQDERSYEQYF.